The clone carrying this T cell receptor beta chain occurred a few times. Germline V CDR1 and CDR2: SGHVS, FQNEAQ. Losses at the gene ends were 3 bases for V and 6 bases for J; bases not matched to a gene: 7. There are 15 residues in the CDR3. Time point reported: pretreatment peripheral blood. Patients' urothelial carcinoma was locally advanced or metastatic. There were between 1 and 8 samples from each patient, taken pretreatment and on-treatment. This sample was taken from a study of PD-L1 blockade in urothelial cancer. Clones were sequenced by immunoSEQ multiplex PCR, and TCRdb holds only the in-frame ones, with some missing. The table includes fewer than 40,000 clones, about 89% detected once.

The sample was PBMCs, taken around atezolizumab (anti-PD-L1) treatment. The V gene is TRBV7-8, the J gene TRBJ2-2, with 7 bases identical to TRBD1. This clonotype was sampled from a woman aged 55-70 years with urothelial cancer. CDR3 in amino acids: CASSFKQGTAGELFF. CDR3 DNA sequence: TGTGCCAGCAGCTTTAAACAGGGGACGGCCGGGGAGCTGTTTTTT.